This T cell receptor beta chain was captured in a study of control samples from healthy donors and cancer patients. The V gene lost 5 bases and the J gene lost 0 bases, with 16 bases spanning the gap. CDR1 and CDR2 (germline): MNHEY, SMNVEV (reference sequence). This CDR3 has 17 residues. Assay used: immunoSEQ multiplex PCR; TCRdb lists only in-frame clones, some missing. The data contain about 110,000 clones, approximately 84% of them seen just once; the ten biggest clones take up about 7%. This chain joins TRBV27 and TRBJ2-2; unclear D gene. Specimen: blood. The clonotype comes from a man in his late teens or twenties in good health. Here the CDR3 reads CASSQLLFRANTGELFF. Here the CDR3 DNA reads TGTGCCAGCAGTCAACTTCTGTTCCGGGCGAACACCGGGGAGCTGTTTTTT.